Listed below are T cell receptor beta chains from one sample, sequenced in a study of cytomegalovirus exposure and HLA in healthy donors. The data were produced by immunoSEQ multiplex PCR, yet TCRdb's version contains in-frame clones alone and is incomplete. The repertoire holds under 150,000 clones, with about 80% as singletons. The specimen was PBMCs. Source of these receptors: a girl aged 2 to 10 in good health and CMV-seronegative. Both conserved end residues are part of each CDR3. D genes are given only for firm matches. Size tells how often a clone was seen (once, few, many) or the class of an expanded clone, and some rows leave it out.

D gene | J gene | clone size | V gene | CDR3 length | CDR3 DNA | CDR3 protein
TRBD1 | TRBJ1-1 | NA | TRBV7-8 | 15 | TGTGCCAGCAGCGCAGACAGGGGAGGGAACACTGAAGCTTTCTTT | CASSADRGGNTEAFF
NA | TRBJ2-2 | NA | TRBV5-1 | 14 | TGCGCCAGCAGCTTGGCCCTAGACACCGGGGAGCTGTTTTTT | CASSLALDTGELFF
NA | TRBJ2-3 | NA | TRBV5-6 | 15 | TGTGCCAGCAGTTTCAGGACATCCGGTCCAGATACGCAGTATTTT | CASSFRTSGPDTQYF
NA | TRBJ2-1 | NA | TRBV5-1 | 14 | TGCGCCAGCATGTCCAGAAACTCCTACAATGAGCAGTTCTTC | CASMSRNSYNEQFF
NA | TRBJ1-1 | few | TRBV6-1 | 14 | TGTGCCAGCAGTGATGTGGGGAGTGAAACTGAAGCTTTCTTT | CASSDVGSETEAFF
TRBD2 | TRBJ2-1 | NA | TRBV2 | 15 | TGTGCCAAAAACATGCTAGCGGGAGGCCACAATGAGCAGTTCTTC | CAKNMLAGGHNEQFF
TRBD2 | TRBJ2-7 | NA | TRBV5-4 | 15 | TGTGCCAGCAGCGGCGGGACTACACACTCCTACGAGCAGTACTTC | CASSGGTTHSYEQYF
NA | TRBJ2-7 | NA | TRBV29-1 | 13 | TGCAGCGTTGCGCCAGGGGAGACCTACGAGCAGTACTTC | CSVAPGETYEQYF
NA | TRBJ2-1 | NA | TRBV9 | 17 | TGTGCCAGCAGCGTATTCTCTCTCCCCAGCTCCTACAATGAGCAGTTCTTC | CASSVFSLPSSYNEQFF
NA | TRBJ1-3 | NA | TRBV9 | 17 | TGTGCCAGCAGCGCGACACAGGGTCCCCGCTCTGGAAACACCATATATTTT | CASSATQGPRSGNTIYF
TRBD2 | TRBJ2-7 | NA | TRBV5-1 | 15 | TGCGCCAGCAGCTTGAGAGTAGCGGGGGCCTACGAGCAGTACTTC | CASSLRVAGAYEQYF
NA | TRBJ2-1 | once | TRBV13 | 15 | TGTGCCAGCAGCTTAGTTTTCCATTCTAACAATGAGCAGTTCTTC | CASSLVFHSNNEQFF
NA | TRBJ2-1 | NA | TRBV7-2 | 14 | TGTGCCAGCAGCACCCACTGGAGGCCGGATGAGCAGTTCTTC | CASSTHWRPDEQFF
NA | TRBJ2-6 | NA | TRBV15 | 17 | TGTGCCACCAGCAGAGATTCGGGCGGGGTAAAGGCCAACGTCCTGACTTTC | CATSRDSGGVKANVLTF
NA | TRBJ1-6 | NA | TRBV7-9 | 16 | TGTGCCAGCTCTGGTACAGCTCACCTTTATAATTCACCCCTCCACTTT | CASSGTAHLYNSPLHF
NA | TRBJ2-5 | NA | TRBV4-1 | 17 | TGCGCCAGCAGCCAACCCTGGGTCGCTACAGCCCTTCAGACCCAGTACTTC | CASSQPWVATALQTQYF
TRBD1 | TRBJ2-7 | NA | TRBV4-3 | 15 | TGCGCCAGCAGCCAAGAGCAGGGGGCATCCTACGAGCAGTACTTC | CASSQEQGASYEQYF
TRBD1 | TRBJ2-2 | once | TRBV2 | 15 | TGTGCCAGCATCAAGGACAGGCCGAACACCGGGGAGCTGTTTTTT | CASIKDRPNTGELFF